The 8 T cell receptor beta chains in this list originate from one sample, sequenced in a study of CD8+CD57+ T cells in acquired aplastic anemia. Sequencing involved patients with CD8+CD57+ cell expansion previously shown by flow cytometry. For CDR3 and TCR beta VDJ profiling, genomic DNA was the template used. TCRdb fed the reads into MiXCR, producing one record per CDR3 protein. The sample lists 150,000 to 180,000 distinct CDR3 sequences, 52% occurring once. Sequencing was performed on sorted CD4+, CD8+, or CD8+CD57+ T cells (not recorded which) from PBMCs. The receptors were gathered from a human donor with aplastic anemia.

The chain couples TRBV24-1 to TRBJ2-6; no clear D. The CDR3 extends over 14 amino acids. In germline, CDR1 is KGHDR, CDR2 SFDVKD. With 7 bases removed from V and 1 base from J, the gap between germline ends came to 7 bases. The CDR3 loop is CATSQNSGANVLTF. The CDR3 DNA reads TGTGCCACCAGCCAGAATTCTGGGGCCAACGTCCTGACTTTC.

This clonotype has ten or more counts. This rearrangement joins TRBV19 to TRBJ1-5; 7 nucleotides match TRBD1. Losses at the gene ends were 4 bases for V and 7 bases for J; bases not matched to a gene: 13. Germline CDR1 LNHDA, CDR2 SQIVND (reference sequence). CDR3 size: 16 residues. CDR3 residues: CASSRTWDRPLQPQHF. For the CDR3, the DNA is TGTGCCAGTAGTAGAACCTGGGACAGACCGTTGCAGCCCCAGCATTTT.

A word on this clonotype: This may come from a read error, since a much larger clone is one base off. This chain joins TRBV7-9 and TRBJ2-5, with a tentative D call TRBD2 (6 bases). Germline CDR1 and CDR2: SEHNR and FQNEAQ (reference sequence). The CDR3 has 14 residues. The CDR3 DNA follows: TGTGCCGGCAGCTATCTCGGAGGAGGGGAGACCCAGTACTTC. Protein: CAGSYLGGGETQYF.

The rearrangement uses TRBV6-2 or TRBV6-3 and TRBJ1-4; perhaps TRBD1 as D (6 bases). Trimming removed 0 bases at V and 10 bases at J, with 24 bases between. The length of the CDR3 is 18 residues. Germline values: CDR1 MNHEY, CDR2 SVGEGT. The CDR3 reads CASSYSSPSGDPGLKLFF. Written as DNA, the CDR3 is TGTGCCAGCAGTTACTCGTCGCCATCAGGGGACCCTGGGCTAAAACTGTTTTTT.

This clonotype was seen many times. The rearrangement joins TRBV6-1 to TRBJ2-2; D uncertain. This CDR3 is 14 amino acids long. Germline CDR1 and CDR2: MNHNS and SASEGT. The ends were cut back, 5 bases at V and 7 bases at J, with 14 bases in the middle. The CDR3 sequence is CASSTTESGGELFF. The CDR3 bases are TGTGCCAGCAGTACCACAGAATCAGGCGGGGAGCTGTTTTTT.

This clonotype was seen many times. The DNA of the CDR3 is TGCGCCAGCAGCCCTATAAGCTCCTACGAGCAGTACTTC. It encodes CASSPISSYEQYF. V and J are TRBV4-1 and TRBJ2-7, with D hard to call. CDR3 length: 13 residues. Trimming took 4 bases from V and 0 from J, leaving 7 bases between them. The germline gives CDR1 MGHRA, CDR2 YSYEKL.

This clonotype was recorded at least ten times. The chain employs TRBV7-9 and TRBJ1-1, with D possibly being TRBD1 (5 bases). This CDR3 contains 14 residues. The germline CDR1 and CDR2 sequences are SEHNR and FQNEAQ (reference sequence). With 5 bases removed from V and 8 bases from J, the gap between germline ends came to 18 bases. In nucleotides, the CDR3 is TGTGCCAGCAGCGTAGGGGAGGGATTCGGGGAAGCTTTCTTT. It translates to CASSVGEGFGEAFF.

This rearrangement joins TRBV12-3 or TRBV12-4 to TRBJ2-7; no reliable D call. There are 13 residues in the CDR3. V was shortened by 6 bases and J by 5 bases, with 14 bases between the two germline ends. In DNA, the CDR3 is TGTGCCAGCAGCCCCCGGACGGACCACGAGCAGTACTTC. Its translation is CASSPRTDHEQYF.